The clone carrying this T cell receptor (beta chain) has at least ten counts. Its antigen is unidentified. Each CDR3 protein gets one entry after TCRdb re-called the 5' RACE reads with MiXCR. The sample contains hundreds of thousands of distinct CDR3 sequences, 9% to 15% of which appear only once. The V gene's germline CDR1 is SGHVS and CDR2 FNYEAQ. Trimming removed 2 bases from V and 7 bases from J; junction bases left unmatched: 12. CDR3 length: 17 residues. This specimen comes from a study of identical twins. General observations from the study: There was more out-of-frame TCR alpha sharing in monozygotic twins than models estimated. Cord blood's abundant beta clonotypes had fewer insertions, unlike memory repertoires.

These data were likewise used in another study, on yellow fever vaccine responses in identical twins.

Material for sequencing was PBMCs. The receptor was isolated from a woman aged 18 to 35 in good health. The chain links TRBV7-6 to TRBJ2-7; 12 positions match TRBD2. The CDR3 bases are TGTGCCAGCAGCTTACGTCCGCTAGCGGGAGGGAGTTGGGAGCAGTACTTC. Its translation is CASSLRPLAGGSWEQYF.